One sample yielded the 5 T cell receptor beta chains listed below, sequenced in a study of T cell changes during pregnancy in multiple sclerosis. Measured with immunoSEQ multiplex PCR; TCRdb has only the in-frame clones, and not every one. The sample lists 40,000 or so clones, 75% to 95% occurring once. The sequenced sample was CD4+ T cells from peripheral blood mononuclear cells, obtained in the third trimester of pregnancy. The receptors stem from a female donor in good health, enrolled as a control in a pregnancy study.

This chain joins TRBV7-9 and TRBJ2-1; TRBD2 matches 16 bases. The length of the CDR3 is 15 residues. The V segment lost 5 bases and the J segment 10 bases; nucleotides outside the gene matches: 5. The germline V gene has CDR1 SEHNR and CDR2 FQNEAQ (reference sequence). CDR3 amino acids: CASSPGTSGRGEQFF. Here the CDR3 DNA reads TGTGCCAGCAGCCCCGGGACTAGCGGGAGGGGAGAGCAGTTCTTC.

The chain has TRBV6-5 and TRBJ2-7; 7 nucleotides match TRBD2. After removal of 8 bases from V and 4 bases from J, the junction contained 8 bases not matched to a gene. This CDR3 has 13 residues. CDR1 is MNHEY and CDR2 is SVGAGI in the germline V gene. The CDR3 sequence is CASRRPAGYEQYF. The CDR3 bases are TGTGCCAGCCGGCGGCCAGCGGGATACGAGCAGTACTTC.

The V and J genes are TRBV5-7 and TRBJ1-1, with 9 bases identical to TRBD1. TRBV5-7 is an ORF; its function is uncertain. V was pared by 3 bases and J by 4 bases, with 13 bases of the junction left unmatched. The CDR3 length is 17 residues. The CDR3 DNA reads TGTGCCAGCAGCTCGGATTTCGGACAGGGGTGGATCACTGAAGCTTTCTTT. The encoded protein is CASSSDFGQGWITEAFF.

CDR3 loop: CASNIREGQYSNQPQHF. As DNA, the CDR3 is TGTGCCAGCAACATTAGGGAGGGACAATATAGCAATCAGCCCCAGCATTTT. The chain is built from TRBV28 and TRBJ1-5, with a possible D match to TRBD1 (6 bases). This CDR3 has 17 residues. CDR1 and CDR2 (germline): MDHEN, SYDVKM. With 7 bases removed from V and 0 bases from J, the gap between germline ends came to 19 bases.

The chain carries TRBV28 and TRBJ2-7; 8 bases line up with TRBD2. Germline CDR1 reads MDHEN; CDR2 reads SYDVKM. After removal of 7 bases from V and 2 bases from J, the junction contained 7 bases not matched to a gene. The CDR3 has 14 amino acids. CDR3 region: CASTLAGKTYEQYF. The CDR3 DNA sequence: TGTGCCAGCACCCTAGCGGGTAAAACCTACGAGCAGTACTTC.